The 15 T cell receptor beta chains below all came from one sample that was sequenced in a study of blood T cell repertoires in COVID-19. Using immunoSEQ multiplex PCR, the repertoire was profiled, and TCRdb retains in-frame clones only, with some absent. The sample yields some 220,000 clones, about 83% seen once. The specimen sequenced was peripheral blood. These receptors all stem from a human donor in a cohort sampled during active COVID-19.

Concerning this clone itself: Sequence at one end of the junction differs from germline and may be a read error. The chain is built from TRBV7-7 and TRBJ2-2; 8 bases align to TRBD1. The CDR3 has 16 amino acids. Per germline, CDR1 SSHAT and CDR2 FNYEAQ (reference sequence). CDR3 in amino acids: CASSEGAGGITGELFF. The CDR3 DNA reads as TGTGCTAGCAGCGAAGGGGCAGGGGGCATCACCGGGGAGCTGTTTTTT.

This chain connects TRBV5-4 to TRBJ1-4; the D is unclear. The germline V gene encodes CDR1 SGHNT and CDR2 YYREEE (reference sequence). This CDR3 is 14 amino acids long. V lost 0 bases to trimming and J lost 5 bases, with 8 bases between them. The chain's CDR3 is CASSLGGRNEKLFF. Written as DNA, the CDR3 is TGTGCCAGCAGCTTGGGAGGGAGAAATGAAAAACTGTTTTTT.

The chain has TRBV11-2 and TRBJ1-2; D might be TRBD1 (5 bases). V was clipped by 5 bases and J by 2 bases, with 12 bases between them. This CDR3 comprises 14 residues. Germline values: CDR1 SGHAT, CDR2 FQNNGV. The CDR3 protein is CASSRLTANYGYTF. The CDR3 coding sequence is TGTGCCAGCAGCCGACTGACAGCAAACTATGGCTACACCTTC.

Concerning this clone itself: This CDR3 is also generated by other DNA sequences in the sample. This chain uses TRBV29-1 with TRBJ1-2, with TRBD1 matching over 9 bases. The V segment lost 4 bases and the J segment 3 bases; nucleotides outside the gene matches: 0. From germline, CDR1 is SQVTM and CDR2 ANQGSEA. The CDR3 has 12 amino acids. The CDR3 sequence: CSVGQGDYGYTF. The CDR3 nucleotides read TGCAGCGTTGGACAGGGGGACTATGGCTACACCTTC.

This clone turned up a few times. The CDR3 DNA sequence: TGCGCCAGCAGCTTGGCAAACGGTGAAAAACTGTTTTTT. Encoded protein: CASSLANGEKLFF. This chain connects TRBV5-1 to TRBJ1-4; D gene ambiguous. V was shortened by 0 bases and J by 7 bases, with 7 bases between the two germline ends. This CDR3 comprises 13 residues. Germline CDR1 reads SGHRS; CDR2 reads YFSETQ.

V and J are TRBV5-6 and TRBJ1-1, with 7 bases aligning to TRBD1. CDR3 length: 13 residues. V was pared by 3 bases and J by 6 bases, with 5 bases of the junction left unmatched. The germline V gene has CDR1 SGHDT and CDR2 YYEEEE. CDR3 sequence reads: CASSYNRGSEAFF. The DNA for the CDR3 is TGTGCCAGCAGCTATAACAGGGGATCTGAAGCTTTCTTT.

The V and J genes are TRBV29-1 and TRBJ1-1, with a weak D call TRBD1 (5 bases). Trimming shortened V by 8 bases and J by 5 bases, and 12 bases separated the two germline ends. Looked up from germline, CDR1 is SQVTM and CDR2 is ANQGSEA. The CDR3 covers 11 residues. DNA for the CDR3: TGCAGCTCCCGGAAGGGGACTGAAGCTTTCTTT. The encoded protein is CSSRKGTEAFF.

V usage is TRBV19 and J usage is TRBJ1-2, with 7 bases aligning to TRBD1. Germline V gene lookup returns CDR1 LNHDA and CDR2 SQIVND (reference sequence). V dropped 3 bases and J dropped 2; count of bases not matched to a gene: 6. This CDR3 is 15 amino acids long. CDR3: CASSITGRGNYGYTF. CDR3 in DNA: TGTGCCAGTAGTATTACGGGCAGGGGGAACTATGGCTACACCTTC.

This clone showed up just once. The chain employs TRBV6-6 and TRBJ1-2, with D possibly matching TRBD1 (5 bases). V shed 5 bases and J shed 2 bases, with 9 bases lying between them. Germline CDR1 is MNHNY and CDR2 is SVGAGI (reference sequence). The CDR3 has 13 amino acids. CDR3 sequence: CASSPRQNYGYTF. The DNA of the CDR3 is TGTGCCAGCAGTCCCAGACAGAACTATGGCTACACCTTC.

This clone showed up just a few times. This chain joins TRBV7-9 and TRBJ1-5; D unclear. This CDR3 is 14 amino acids long. Per the germline V gene, CDR1 is SEHNR and CDR2 is FQNEAQ (reference sequence). With 1 base removed from V and 8 bases from J, the gap between germline ends came to 12 bases. The CDR3 nucleotides read TGTGCCAGCAGCTTAGAGTCGGGTGCGGAGCCCCAGCATTTT. It translates to CASSLESGAEPQHF.

The chain links TRBV5-6 to TRBJ2-3; D possibly corresponds to TRBD1 (5 bases). The germline gives CDR1 SGHDT, CDR2 YYEEEE. V was cut by 0 bases and J by 2 bases, with 16 bases left in between. The CDR3 covers 17 residues. The CDR3 region is CASSLGGGAYNTDTQYF. CDR3 nucleotide sequence: TGTGCCAGCAGCTTGGGAGGTGGGGCTTACAACACAGATACGCAGTATTTT.

V gene TRBV6-5 combines with J gene TRBJ1-1; TRBD1 aligns across 9 bases. CDR3 length: 15 residues. Germline loops: CDR1 MNHEY, CDR2 SVGAGI. The junction had 6 bases not matched to a gene; V was cut back by 6 bases and J by 1 base. The CDR3, as DNA: TGTGCCAGCAGGACACAGGGGGCACCGAACACTGAAGCTTTCTTT. Translated: CASRTQGAPNTEAFF.

The chain combines TRBV28 with TRBJ1-2, with TRBD1 matching 9 bases. The CDR3 runs to 13 residues. Trimming removed 4 bases from V and 5 bases from J; junction bases left unmatched: 2. Germline CDR1 is MDHEN and CDR2 is SYDVKM. In DNA, the CDR3 is TGTGCCAGCAGTTCGACAGGGGGGTATGGCTACACCTTC. Translation: CASSSTGGYGYTF.

The J gene is TRBJ2-7, the V gene TRBV3-1 (or the pseudogene TRBV3-2); D remains ambiguous. Germline V gives CDR1 LGHDT, CDR2 YNNKEL (reference sequence). Trimming stripped 0 bases from V and 5 bases from J, with 8 bases between. The CDR3 spans 13 residues. The CDR3 nucleotides are TGTGCCAGCAGCCAAGAGGCAGAGGACGAGCAGTACTTC. Translation gives CASSQEAEDEQYF.

This clone was seen many times. The V gene is TRBV19, the J gene TRBJ2-7, with TRBD2 as a possible D gene (6 bases). Trimming shortened V by 5 bases and J by 6 bases, and 11 bases separated the two germline ends. This CDR3 has 12 residues. Germline values: CDR1 LNHDA, CDR2 SQIVND (reference sequence). CDR3 residues: CASSGLASEQYF. CDR3 DNA sequence: TGTGCCAGTAGTGGGCTAGCGAGCGAGCAGTACTTC. Based on the CDR3 plus reference TRBV19 and TRBJ2-7, the full variable domain is DGGITQSPKYLFRKEGQNVTLSCEQNLNHDAMYWYRQDPGQGLRLIYYSQIVNDFQKGDIAEGYSVSREKKESFPLTVTSAQKNPTAFYLCASSGLASEQYFGPGTRLTVT.